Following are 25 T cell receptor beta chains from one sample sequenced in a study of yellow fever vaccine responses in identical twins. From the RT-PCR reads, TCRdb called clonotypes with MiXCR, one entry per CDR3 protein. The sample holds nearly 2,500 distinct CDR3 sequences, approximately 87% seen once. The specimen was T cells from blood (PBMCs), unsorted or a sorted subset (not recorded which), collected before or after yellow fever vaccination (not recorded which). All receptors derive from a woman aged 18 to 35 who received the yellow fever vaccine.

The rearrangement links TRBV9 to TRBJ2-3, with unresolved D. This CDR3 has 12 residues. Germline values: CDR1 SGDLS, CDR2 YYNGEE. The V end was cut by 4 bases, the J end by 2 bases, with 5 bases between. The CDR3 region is CASSSYTDTQYF. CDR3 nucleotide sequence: TGTGCCAGCAGCTCCTACACAGATACGCAGTATTTT.

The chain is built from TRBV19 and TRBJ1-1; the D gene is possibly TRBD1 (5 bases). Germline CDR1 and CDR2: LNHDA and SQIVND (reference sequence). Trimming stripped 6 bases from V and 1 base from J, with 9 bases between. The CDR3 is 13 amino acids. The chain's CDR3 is CASSKDKNTEAFF. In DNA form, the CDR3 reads TGTGCCAGTAGCAAGGACAAGAACACTGAAGCTTTCTTT. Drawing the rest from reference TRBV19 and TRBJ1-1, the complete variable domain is DGGITQSPKYLFRKEGQNVTLSCEQNLNHDAMYWYRQDPGQGLRLIYYSQIVNDFQKGDIAEGYSVSREKKESFPLTVTSAQKNPTAFYLCASSKDKNTEAFFGQGTRLTVV.

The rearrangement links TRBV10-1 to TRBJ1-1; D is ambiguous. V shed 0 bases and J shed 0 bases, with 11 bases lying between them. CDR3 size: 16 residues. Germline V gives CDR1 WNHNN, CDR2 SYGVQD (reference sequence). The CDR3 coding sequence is TGCGCCAGCAGTGAGTCTAGCGGGCTTATGAACACTGAAGCTTTCTTT. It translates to CASSESSGLMNTEAFF.

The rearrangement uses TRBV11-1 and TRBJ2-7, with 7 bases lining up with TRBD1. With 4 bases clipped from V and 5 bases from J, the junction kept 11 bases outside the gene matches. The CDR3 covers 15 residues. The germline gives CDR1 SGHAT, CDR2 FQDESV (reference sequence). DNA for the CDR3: TGTGCCAGCAGCTCTTACAGGGGCTGGATGGACGAGCAGTACTTC. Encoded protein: CASSSYRGWMDEQYF. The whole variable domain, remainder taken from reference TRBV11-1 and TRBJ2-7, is EAEVAQSPRYKITEKSQAVAFWCDPISGHATLYWYRQILGQGPELLVQFQDESVVDDSQLPKDRFSAERLKGVDSTLKIQPAELGDSAMYLCASSSYRGWMDEQYFGPGTRLTVT.

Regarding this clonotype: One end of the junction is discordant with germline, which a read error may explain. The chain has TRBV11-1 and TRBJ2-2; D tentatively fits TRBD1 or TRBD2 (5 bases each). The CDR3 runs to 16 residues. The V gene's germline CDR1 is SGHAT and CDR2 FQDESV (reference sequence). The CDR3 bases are TGTGCCAGCAGCTTATACATTGGGACGAAAACCGGGGAGCTGTTTTTT. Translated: CASSLYIGTKTGELFF.

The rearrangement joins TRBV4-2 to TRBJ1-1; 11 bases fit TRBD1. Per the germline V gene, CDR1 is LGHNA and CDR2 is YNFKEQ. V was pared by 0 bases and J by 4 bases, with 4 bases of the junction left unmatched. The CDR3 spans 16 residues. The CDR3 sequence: CASSQDHGTGGTEAFF. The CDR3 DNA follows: TGTGCCAGCAGCCAAGATCACGGGACAGGGGGCACTGAAGCTTTCTTT.

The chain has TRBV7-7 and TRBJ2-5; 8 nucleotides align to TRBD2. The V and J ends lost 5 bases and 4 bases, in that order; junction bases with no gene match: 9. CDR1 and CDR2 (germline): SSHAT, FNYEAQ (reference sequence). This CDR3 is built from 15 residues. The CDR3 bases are TGTGCCAGCAGCCCCACGGGGGGGATGGGAGAGACCCAGTACTTC. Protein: CASSPTGGMGETQYF.

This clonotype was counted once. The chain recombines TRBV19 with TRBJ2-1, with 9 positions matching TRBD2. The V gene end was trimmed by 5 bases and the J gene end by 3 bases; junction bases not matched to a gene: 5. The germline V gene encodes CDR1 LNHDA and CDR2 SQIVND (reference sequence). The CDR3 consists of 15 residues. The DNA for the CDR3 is TGTGCCAGTAGTTCCGGACTAGCGAGCTACAATGAGCAGTTCTTC. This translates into CASSSGLASYNEQFF.

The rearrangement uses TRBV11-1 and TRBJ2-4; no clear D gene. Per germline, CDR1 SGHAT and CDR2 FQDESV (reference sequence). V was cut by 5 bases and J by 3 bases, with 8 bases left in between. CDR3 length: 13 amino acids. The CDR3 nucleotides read TGTGCCAGCAGCCCAACAGTCAAAAACATTCAGTACTTC. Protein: CASSPTVKNIQYF.

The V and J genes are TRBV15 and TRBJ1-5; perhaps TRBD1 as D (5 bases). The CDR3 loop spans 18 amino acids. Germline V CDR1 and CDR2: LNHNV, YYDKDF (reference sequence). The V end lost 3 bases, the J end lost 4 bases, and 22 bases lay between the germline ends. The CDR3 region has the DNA TGTGCCACCAGCAGGGCTTTCCGGGGCAGCGGGGTTAATCAGCCCCAGCATTTT. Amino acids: CATSRAFRGSGVNQPQHF.

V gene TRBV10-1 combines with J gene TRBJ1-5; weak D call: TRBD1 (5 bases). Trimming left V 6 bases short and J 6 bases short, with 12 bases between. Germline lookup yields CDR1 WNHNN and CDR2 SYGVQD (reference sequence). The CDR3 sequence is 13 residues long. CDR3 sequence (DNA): TGCGCCAGCAGCGCAGGGTTCGCTCAGCCCCAGCATTTT. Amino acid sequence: CASSAGFAQPQHF.

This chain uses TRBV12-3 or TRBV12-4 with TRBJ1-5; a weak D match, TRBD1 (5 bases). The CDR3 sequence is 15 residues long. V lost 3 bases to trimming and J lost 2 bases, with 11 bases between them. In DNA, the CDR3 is TGTGCCAGCAGTTTTGGGGGTATTGGCAATCAGCCCCAGCATTTT. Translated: CASSFGGIGNQPQHF.

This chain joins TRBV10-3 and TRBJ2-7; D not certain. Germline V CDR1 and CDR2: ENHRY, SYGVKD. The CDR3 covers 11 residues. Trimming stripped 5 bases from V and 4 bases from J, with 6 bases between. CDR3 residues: CAISTTYEQYV. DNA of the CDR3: TGTGCCATCAGTACCACATACGAGCAGTACGTC.

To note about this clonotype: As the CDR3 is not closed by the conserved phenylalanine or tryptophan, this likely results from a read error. CDR3 nucleotide sequence: TGTGCCAGCAGTCCTAGCACAGATACGCAGTATTTG. Amino acids: CASSPSTDTQYL. The genes are TRBV27 and TRBJ2-3; D ambiguous. CDR1 is MNHEY and CDR2 is SMNVEV in the germline V gene (reference sequence). The CDR3 totals 12 residues. V lost 5 bases, J lost 0 bases, and 3 bases lay in between.

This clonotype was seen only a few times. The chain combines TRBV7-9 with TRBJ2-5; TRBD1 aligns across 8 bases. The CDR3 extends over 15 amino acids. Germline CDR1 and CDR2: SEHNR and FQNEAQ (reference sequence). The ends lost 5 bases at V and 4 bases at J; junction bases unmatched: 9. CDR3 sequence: CASSGDRGPVETQYF. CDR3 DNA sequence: TGTGCCAGCAGCGGTGACAGGGGCCCGGTAGAGACCCAGTACTTC.

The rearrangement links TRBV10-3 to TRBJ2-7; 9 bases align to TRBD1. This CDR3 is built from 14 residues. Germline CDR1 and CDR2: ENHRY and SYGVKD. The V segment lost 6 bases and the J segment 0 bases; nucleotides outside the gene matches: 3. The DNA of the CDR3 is TGTGCCATCAGGGACAGGGGAGGCTCCTACGAGCAGTACTTC. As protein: CAIRDRGGSYEQYF.

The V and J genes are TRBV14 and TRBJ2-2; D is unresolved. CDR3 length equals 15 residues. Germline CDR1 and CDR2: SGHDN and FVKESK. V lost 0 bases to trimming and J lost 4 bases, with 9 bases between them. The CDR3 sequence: CASSQDPGPTGELFF. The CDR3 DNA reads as TGTGCCAGCAGCCAAGATCCCGGACCCACCGGGGAGCTGTTTTTT. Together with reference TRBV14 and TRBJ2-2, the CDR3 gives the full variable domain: EAGVTQFPSHSVIEKGQTVTLRCDPISGHDNLYWYRRVMGKEIKFLLHFVKESKQDESGMPNNRFLAERTGGTYSTLKVQPAELEDSGVYFCASSQDPGPTGELFFGEGSRLTVL.

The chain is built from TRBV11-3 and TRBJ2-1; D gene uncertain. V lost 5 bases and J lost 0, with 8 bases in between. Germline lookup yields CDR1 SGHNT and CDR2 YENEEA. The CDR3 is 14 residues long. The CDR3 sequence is CASSQGPSYNEQFF. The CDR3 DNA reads TGTGCCAGCAGCCAAGGTCCCTCCTACAATGAGCAGTTCTTC.

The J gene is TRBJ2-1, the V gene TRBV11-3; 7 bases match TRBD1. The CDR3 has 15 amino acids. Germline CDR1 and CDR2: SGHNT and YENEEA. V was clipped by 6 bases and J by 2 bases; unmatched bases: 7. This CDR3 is CASSTSGTAYNEQFF. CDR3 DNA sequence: TGTGCCAGCAGTACGTCCGGGACAGCCTACAATGAGCAGTTCTTC.

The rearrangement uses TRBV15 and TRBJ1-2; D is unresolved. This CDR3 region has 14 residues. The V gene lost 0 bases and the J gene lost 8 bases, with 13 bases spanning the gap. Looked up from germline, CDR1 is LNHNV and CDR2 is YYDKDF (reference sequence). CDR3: CATSRDRRTEGYTF. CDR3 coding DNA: TGTGCCACCAGCAGAGATCGCCGGACCGAGGGCTACACCTTC. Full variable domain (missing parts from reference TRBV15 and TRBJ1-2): DAMVIQNPRYQVTQFGKPVTLSCSQTLNHNVMYWYQQKSSQAPKLLFHYYDKDFNNEADTPDNFQSRRPNTSFCFLDIRSPGLGDTAMYLCATSRDRRTEGYTFGSGTRLTVV.

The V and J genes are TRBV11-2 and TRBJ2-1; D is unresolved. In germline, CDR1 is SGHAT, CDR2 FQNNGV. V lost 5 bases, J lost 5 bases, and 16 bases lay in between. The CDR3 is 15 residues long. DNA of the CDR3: TGTGCCAGCAGCCACCCTAGAGTTAAGGACAATGAGCAGTTCTTC. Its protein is CASSHPRVKDNEQFF.

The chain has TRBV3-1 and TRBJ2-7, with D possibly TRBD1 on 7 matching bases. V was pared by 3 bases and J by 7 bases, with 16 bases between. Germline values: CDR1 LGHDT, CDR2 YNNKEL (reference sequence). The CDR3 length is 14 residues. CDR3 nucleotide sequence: TGTGCCAGCAGCCATGCGGGAAGGGGGCATGAGCAGTACTTC. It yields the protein CASSHAGRGHEQYF.

The CDR3 region is CSVPWTGDGYTF. The CDR3 DNA reads as TGCAGCGTCCCCTGGACAGGGGATGGCTACACCTTC. The chain recombines TRBV29-1 with TRBJ1-2, with TRBD1 matching over 9 bases. Germline CDR1 is SQVTM and CDR2 is ANQGSEA. J was trimmed by 6 bases and V by 6 bases; bases with no gene match: 5. The CDR3 spans 12 residues.

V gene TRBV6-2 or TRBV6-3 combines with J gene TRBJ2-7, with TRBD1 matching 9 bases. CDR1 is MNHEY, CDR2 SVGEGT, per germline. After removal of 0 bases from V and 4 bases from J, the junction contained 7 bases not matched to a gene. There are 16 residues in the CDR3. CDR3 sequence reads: CASSYSSKGQGYEQYF. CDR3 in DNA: TGTGCCAGCAGTTACTCCAGTAAAGGACAGGGGTACGAGCAGTACTTC.

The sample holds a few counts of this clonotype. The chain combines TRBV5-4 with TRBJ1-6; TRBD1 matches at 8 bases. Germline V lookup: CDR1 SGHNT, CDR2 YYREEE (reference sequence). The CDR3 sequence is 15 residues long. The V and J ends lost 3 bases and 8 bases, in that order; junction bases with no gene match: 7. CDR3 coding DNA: TGTGCCAGCAGCTCCGTGACAGGGGCGGATTCACCCCTCCACTTT. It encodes CASSSVTGADSPLHF.